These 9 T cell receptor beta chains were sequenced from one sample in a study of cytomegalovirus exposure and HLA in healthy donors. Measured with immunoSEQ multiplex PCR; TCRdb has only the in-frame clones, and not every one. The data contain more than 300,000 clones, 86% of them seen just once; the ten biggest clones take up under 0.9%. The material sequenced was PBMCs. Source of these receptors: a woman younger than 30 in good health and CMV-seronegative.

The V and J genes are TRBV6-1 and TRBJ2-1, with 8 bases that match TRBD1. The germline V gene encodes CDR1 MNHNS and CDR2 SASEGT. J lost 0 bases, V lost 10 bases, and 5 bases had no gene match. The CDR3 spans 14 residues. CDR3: CATIGQGSYNEQFF. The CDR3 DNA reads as TGTGCCACCATAGGACAGGGCTCCTACAATGAGCAGTTCTTC.

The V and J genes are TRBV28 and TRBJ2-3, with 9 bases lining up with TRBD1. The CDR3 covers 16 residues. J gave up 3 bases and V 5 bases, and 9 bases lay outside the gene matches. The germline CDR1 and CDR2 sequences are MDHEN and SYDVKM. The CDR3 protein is CASSKLPGQGTDTQYF. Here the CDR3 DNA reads TGTGCCAGCAGTAAACTGCCGGGACAGGGTACAGATACGCAGTATTTT.

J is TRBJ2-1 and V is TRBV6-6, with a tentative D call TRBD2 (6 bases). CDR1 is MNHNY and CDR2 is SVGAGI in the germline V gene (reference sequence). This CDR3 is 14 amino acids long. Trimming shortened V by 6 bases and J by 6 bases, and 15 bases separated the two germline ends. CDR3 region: CASSDGGVGNEQFF. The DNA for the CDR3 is TGTGCCAGCAGCGACGGGGGTGTGGGCAATGAGCAGTTCTTC.

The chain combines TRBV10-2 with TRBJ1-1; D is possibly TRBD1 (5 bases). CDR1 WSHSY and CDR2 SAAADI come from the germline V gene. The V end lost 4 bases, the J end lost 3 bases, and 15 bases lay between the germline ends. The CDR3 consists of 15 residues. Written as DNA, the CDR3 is TGCGCCAGCAGTGGGGCAGGGTTACCTGACACTGAAGCTTTCTTT. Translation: CASSGAGLPDTEAFF.

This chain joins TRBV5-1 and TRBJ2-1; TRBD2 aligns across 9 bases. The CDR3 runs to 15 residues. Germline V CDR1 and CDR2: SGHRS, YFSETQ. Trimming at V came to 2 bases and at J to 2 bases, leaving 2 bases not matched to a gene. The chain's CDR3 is CASSFSGSPYNEQFF. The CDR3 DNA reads TGCGCCAGCAGCTTTAGCGGGAGCCCCTACAATGAGCAGTTCTTC.

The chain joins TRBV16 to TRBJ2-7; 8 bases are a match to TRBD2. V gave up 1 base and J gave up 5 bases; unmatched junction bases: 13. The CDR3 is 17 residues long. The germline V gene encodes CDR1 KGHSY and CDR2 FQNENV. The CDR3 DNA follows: TGTGCCAGCAGCCAATTGTCCAGCGGGAGAGGTATTCACGAGCAGTACTTC. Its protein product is CASSQLSSGRGIHEQYF.

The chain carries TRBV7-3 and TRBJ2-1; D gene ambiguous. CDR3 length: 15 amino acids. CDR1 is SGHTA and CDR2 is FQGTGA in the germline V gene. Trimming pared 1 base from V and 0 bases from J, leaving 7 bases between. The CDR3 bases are TGTGCCAGCAGCTTAAGCGGCAGCTCCTACAATGAGCAGTTCTTC. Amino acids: CASSLSGSSYNEQFF.

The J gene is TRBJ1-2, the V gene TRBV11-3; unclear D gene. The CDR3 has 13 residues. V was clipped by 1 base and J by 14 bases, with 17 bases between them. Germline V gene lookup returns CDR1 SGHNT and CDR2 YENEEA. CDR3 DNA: TGTGCCAGCAGCTTAGGGGCAGCCTCCTCGCCAACCTTC. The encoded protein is CASSLGAASSPTF.

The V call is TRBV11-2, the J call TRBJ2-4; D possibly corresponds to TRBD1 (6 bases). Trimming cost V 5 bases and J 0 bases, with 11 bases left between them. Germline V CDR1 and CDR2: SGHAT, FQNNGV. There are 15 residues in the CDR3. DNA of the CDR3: TGTGCCAGCAGCCGGCCAGGGGTAGCCAAAAACATTCAGTACTTC. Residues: CASSRPGVAKNIQYF. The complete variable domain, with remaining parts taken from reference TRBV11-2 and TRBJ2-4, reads EAGVAQSPRYKIIEKRQSVAFWCNPISGHATLYWYQQILGQGPKLLIQFQNNGVVDDSQLPKDRFSAERLKGVDSTLKIQPAKLEDSAVYLCASSRPGVAKNIQYFGAGTRLSVL.